This T cell receptor beta chain was retrieved from a study of cytomegalovirus exposure and HLA in healthy donors. Amplification used 60 Vbeta primers and 13 Jbeta primers. Here immunoSEQ multiplex PCR was the method, and the copy in TCRdb shows in-frame clones only, minus some. The sample has 70,000 to 90,000 clones; about 79% are singletons. There are 15 residues in the CDR3. V was pared by 2 bases and J by 3 bases, with 7 bases of the junction left unmatched. In germline, CDR1 is SEHNR, CDR2 FQNEAQ (reference sequence). The sequencing sample was made of PBMCs. The sequence was obtained from a man between 65 and 79 years old in good health and CMV-seropositive. This chain connects TRBV7-9 to TRBJ2-7; TRBD1 matches 7 bases. CDR3 coding DNA: TGTGCCAGCAGCTTAACCTGGACAGGTCACTACGAGCAGTACTTC. This translates into CASSLTWTGHYEQYF.